The clone carrying this T cell receptor beta chain was seen many times. Its antigen remains unknown. The data belong to a study of T cells in Graves' hyperthyroidism and ophthalmopathy. The ends lost 4 bases at V and 1 base at J; junction bases unmatched: 9. The CDR3 runs 18 residues. CDR1 SGHVS and CDR2 FQNEAQ come from the germline V gene. The source material, RNA transcripts, was used to amplify TCR beta CDR3 regions. RT-PCR in the first round (using the HTBI primer set) targeted the TCR CDR3. TCRdb called the multiplex PCR reads again in MiXCR, with one record for every CDR3 protein. The data show some 570,000 distinct CDR3 sequences, around 14% seen once. Study-level findings and limits: Blood held most thyroid clonotypes expanded above 0.001 frequency.

Sequenced: blood. The sequence was obtained from a woman younger than 35 with Graves' ophthalmopathy. This chain uses TRBV7-8 with TRBJ2-1, with 11 bases that match TRBD2. CDR3 amino acids: CASSSVGLAEGSYNEQFF. CDR3 bases: TGTGCCAGCAGCTCAGTGGGACTAGCGGAGGGGTCCTACAATGAGCAGTTCTTC.